These T cell receptor beta chains were read from a single sample in a study of T cell changes during pregnancy in multiple sclerosis. The data were produced by immunoSEQ multiplex PCR, yet TCRdb's version contains in-frame clones alone and is incomplete. The sample lists about 45,000 clones, around nine tenths seen once, with approximately 0.7% in the top ten. Sequenced here: CD4+ T cells from peripheral blood mononuclear cells, sampled before pregnancy. The origin of the receptors is a female donor with multiple sclerosis, enrolled in a pregnancy study. CDR3s include the opening cysteine and the closing phenylalanine or tryptophan. The D gene is left open where the match is weak. Only part of the rows carry a size: once, few, many, or a class if the clone is expanded.

v_gene	d_gene	j_gene	abundance	CDR3nt	CDR3aa
TRBV28	TRBD1	TRBJ1-2	.	TGTGCCAGCAGTAGACAGGGGTCAAGGTCGTATGGCTACACCTTC	CASSRQGSRSYGYTF
TRBV25-1	.	TRBJ1-1	.	TGTGCCAGCAGTGGCCACAGGGTCTTGAACACTGAAGCTTTCTTT	CASSGHRVLNTEAFF
TRBV7-2	.	TRBJ1-4	once	TGTGCCAGCAGCTTAGTGACGTGGGAGGAAAAACTGTTTTTT	CASSLVTWEEKLFF
TRBV2	TRBD1	TRBJ2-3	.	TGTGCCAGCAGTGGGACAGGAGGATACACAGATACGCAGTATTTT	CASSGTGGYTDTQYF
TRBV14	.	TRBJ2-5	.	TGTGCCAGCAGCCAGGCACGGGGGGCAGAGACCCAGTACTTC	CASSQARGAETQYF
TRBV5-8	.	TRBJ2-2	once	TGTGCCGGGCGCGGGCAGCCGAACACCGGGGAGCTGTTTTTT	CAGRGQPNTGELFF
TRBV5-1	.	TRBJ2-7	.	TGCGCCAGCAGCTTGGGGCAGGTGGGTTCCTACGAGCAGTACTTC	CASSLGQVGSYEQYF
TRBV7-9	.	TRBJ2-7	.	TGTGCCAGCAGCTTTGGGGCTAAGGGCTACGAGCAGTACTTC	CASSFGAKGYEQYF
TRBV6-5	.	TRBJ2-5	.	TGTGCCAGCAAGGGACACCACCAAGAGACCCAGTACTTC	CASKGHHQETQYF
TRBV11-1	TRBD2	TRBJ2-1	.	TGTGCCAGCAGAAAACTGAAGACTAGCGGGAGGTCCTTGCTCAATGAGCAGTTCTTC	CASRKLKTSGRSLLNEQFF
TRBV6-6	.	TRBJ1-3	.	TGTGCCAGCAGTCCAACCGGGACATTTGGAAACACCATATATTTT	CASSPTGTFGNTIYF
TRBV10-3	.	TRBJ2-7	.	TGTGCCATCAGCGCGGGACAGATCTCTACGGGGGAGCAGTACTTC	CAISAGQISTGEQYF
TRBV7-2	TRBD1	TRBJ1-2	few	TGTGCCAGCAGCTACAGTTCCACCGGGACAGGGGTATTTGCTGGCTACACCTTC	CASSYSSTGTGVFAGYTF
TRBV7-3	.	TRBJ2-1	.	TGTGCCAGCAGCGAGGATATGAGCTCCTACAATGAGCAGTTCTTC	CASSEDMSSYNEQFF
TRBV6-6	.	TRBJ2-5	.	TGTGCCAGCTTGGAACTACAGGGAGAGACCCAGTACTTC	CASLELQGETQYF
TRBV4-1	.	TRBJ2-7	.	TGCGCCAGCAGCCTGCGGACAGAATACTACGAGCAGTACTTC	CASSLRTEYYEQYF
TRBV7-2	TRBD1	TRBJ2-5	.	TGTGCCAGCACCCGAGGGGGCGGGACCCAGTACTTC	CASTRGGGTQYF
TRBV10-3	.	TRBJ1-1	few	TGTGCCATCAGTGACAGGTATGAAGCTTTCTTT	CAISDRYEAFF
TRBV12-5	.	TRBJ2-7	.	TGTGCTAGTGGTTTCGGACAGACAGATTACTACGAGCAGTACTTC	CASGFGQTDYYEQYF
TRBV11-3	.	TRBJ2-5	.	TGTGCCAGCAGCTTCGGCGGGGTGGGGCGAGAGACCCAGTACTTC	CASSFGGVGRETQYF
TRBV5-1	.	TRBJ1-4	few	TGCGCCAGCAGCTTGGAGGCAGGGTTGAATGAAAAACTGTTTTTT	CASSLEAGLNEKLFF
TRBV28	.	TRBJ2-6	.	TGTGCCAGCAGTTTAATTTGGGGCCCCAAATCCCACTCTGGGGCCAACGTCCTGACTTTC	CASSLIWGPKSHSGANVLTF
TRBV7-9	.	TRBJ2-3	.	TGTGCCAGCAGCCGCGGGGACAGCATAACAGATACGCAGTATTTT	CASSRGDSITDTQYF